This T cell receptor beta chain was captured in a study of shared clonotypes between healthy human individuals. Naivety among CD8 cells was defined by CD45RO negativity and positive CCR7 selection, thereby excluding terminally differentiated effector memory CD45RA+ cells. Study-wide points: Generally, estimated richness proved larger in naive subsets than it did in memory subsets. In having few donors, the study represented limited genetic and exposure-history diversity.

This CDR3 is 15 amino acids long. Germline CDR1 and CDR2: SNHLY and FYNNEI. V shed 6 bases, J shed 1 base, and the junction held 5 bases outside the gene matches. Concerning this clone: Its matching antigen is unknown.

Sequenced by immunoSEQ multiplex PCR; TCRdb stores in-frame clones only, minus some. This table holds approximately 600,000 clones, about 95% found once. V is TRBV2 and J is TRBJ2-7; TRBD2 agrees at 11 bases. The sequencing input was naive CD8+ T cells sorted from blood. This receptor was identified in a woman under 40 in good health. The CDR3 region has the DNA TGTGCCAGCAGGGTAGCGGGAGGGGCATCCTACGAGCAGTACTTC. Its translation: CASRVAGGASYEQYF.